This paragraph covers one T cell receptor beta chain sequence. This receptor's antigen is unknown. Base qualities are not provided; no much larger clone lies one nucleotide away. The source of the sample is a study of T cell responses to AZD1222 COVID-19 vaccine (dated by TCRdb to 2020 to 2022). In terms of the full investigation: A total of about 230 trial participants underwent TCR sequencing, of whom some 210 received two doses of AZD1222 and about 25 received two doses of the MenACWY control vaccine. Trial participants were enrolled by age into subgroups of 18-55, 56-69 and 70-plus years, and around 150, 28 and 57 TCR-sequenced participants, respectively, were included in these subgroups. Overall results and qualifications from the work: After two AZD1222 doses, both the breadth and the depth of spike-specific TCRs were significantly higher than at day 0 and than in MenACWY recipients. Participants were mostly white British and included more females than males, and it was suggested by the authors that clonal diversity may have been underestimated. Conclusions about previously exposed vaccinees were limited because only a handful of AZD1222 recipients were SARS-CoV-2 seropositive at baseline. CD4 TCRs associated with the vaccine covered the entire spike protein, and the dominant responses were in regions 160-218 and 743-854. Because no day 14 peak-response samples were available, repertoires were characterized only after the peak T cell response. In the small 56-69-year group, the increase in depth fell short of significance, most likely because of low power. Nearly half of unique spike-specific TCRs reportedly recognized epitopes outside regions mutated in the B.1.351 and B.1.1.7 variants.

The CDR3 holds 14 amino acids from the cysteine to the phenylalanine. The CDR3 DNA has 42 bases and is translated from base 1. Based on the germline V gene (reference sequence), the CDR1 and CDR2 sequences are LNHDA and SQIVND. After removal of 4 bases from V and 4 bases from J, the junction retains 4 bases not matched to a gene. The CDR3 regions of human TCRbeta chains were analyzed by immunosequencing. On the authors' methods: TCRs in the repertoires were matched against a reference library of SARS-CoV-2-specific TCRs that had been generated with the MIRA antigen-specificity platform. Breadth was defined as the fraction of unique TCRs that were SARS-CoV-2-associated, and depth was defined as the fraction of total T cells that were SARS-CoV-2-associated. Each spike-specific TCR was assigned to its reactive spike region and to a CD4 or CD8 class using the MIRA data. Log10-transformed breadth and depth values were compared by one-way ANOVA with Sidak's multiple comparisons tests. Here the immuneACCESS table is served through TCRdb, limited to in-frame sequences with V and J called. Missing clones are a known gap in these copies; in checked studies unresolved V genes cover under half, and the rest lacks a known reason. D and trimming come from the DNA, and the V and J calls and clone size come from that table. The sample data list about 130,000 clones, and roughly nine tenths of these were observed just once. Together, the top ten hold around a tenth of the sample.

The time point label for this specimen denotes: about 28 days (+/-7) after the second vaccine dose. AZD1222 recipients given second doses at about 4 weeks or at about 12 weeks were pooled, since spike-specific TCR depth and breadth were not found to differ between the two schedules. The vaccinee samples were drawn from two UK trials, COV001 and COV002, one of which was a single-blind randomized controlled phase 2/3 trial testing AZD1222 (ChAdOx1 nCoV-19) in healthy adults. For TCRbeta chain sequencing, PBMC samples were collected from trial participants at day 0 and at day 28 after the second dose.

The V and J genes are TRBV19 and TRBJ2-3; TRBD2 matches 8 bases in the middle. Sequenced material: peripheral blood, taken 28 days after the second AZD1222 dose. The receptor was isolated from an adult who received the AZD1222 COVID-19 vaccine. CDR3 protein: CASSTGGGPDTQYF. The DNA sequence is given as TGTGCCAGTAGTACGGGGGGGGGCCCAGATACGCAGTATTTT.